This T cell receptor (beta chain) was profiled in a study of PD-1 blockade in classical Hodgkin lymphoma. Clones were read by immunoSEQ multiplex PCR, and TCRdb kept only the in-frame ones, dropping some. This sample has more than 7,500 clones; about 80% occur once, and the top ten carry 12%. The CDR3 is 14 amino acids. Germline assignment: CDR1 MNHNY and CDR2 SVGAGI (reference sequence). V lost 0 bases, J lost 1 base, and 5 bases lay in between. Each patient's relapse followed autologous stem cell transplantation, and brentuximab vedotin exposure varied. Thawed PBMCs underwent magnetic negative selection to yield purified CD4+ T cells.

The chain has TRBV6-6 and TRBJ2-3; TRBD1 or TRBD2 may be the D gene (5 bases each). This TCR was recovered from a human donor with classical Hodgkin lymphoma. Sample: CD4+ T cells from blood, taken at baseline. This CDR3 reads CASSYSGGTDTQYF. The CDR3 coding sequence is TGTGCCAGCAGTTACTCGGGGGGCACAGATACGCAGTATTTT.